One sample yielded the 14 T cell receptor beta chains listed below, sequenced in a study of CXCR3-negative and CXCR3-positive naive CD8 T cells. Carrying UMI labels, the TRB cDNA libraries were prepared through 5' RACE. Reprocessing the 5' RACE reads, TCRdb reports a single entry for every CDR3 protein and omits DNA. The sample table sets out about 82,000 distinct CDR3 sequences. Sequenced sample: naive CXCR3- CD8+ T cells from blood. This sample's subset: CD45RO-CCR7+CD27+CD95- naive CD8+ T cells lacking CXCR3 (TNR3-). These receptor sequences come from a human donor in good health. Some clones in this sample may be carry-over from other donors' samples.

The V and J genes are TRBV12-3 or TRBV12-4 and TRBJ2-3; TCRdb lists TRBD1, though no DNA is available to test this call. CDR3 size: 13 residues. The CDR3 spells CANTGQSTDTQYF.

This chain connects TRBV15 to TRBJ2-7; the TRBD1 assignment by TCRdb is unverifiable without DNA. The CDR3 runs to 13 residues. Per the germline V gene, CDR1 is LNHNV and CDR2 is YYDKDF (reference sequence). The CDR3 region is CATSSGASYEQYF. The full variable domain, completed using reference TRBV15 and TRBJ2-7, is DAMVIQNPRYQVTQFGKPVTLSCSQTLNHNVMYWYQQKSSQAPKLLFHYYDKDFNNEADTPDNFQSRRPNTSFCFLDIRSPGLGDTAMYLCATSSGASYEQYFGPGTRLTVT.

The chain is built from TRBV7-9 and TRBJ2-2; TCRdb's D call, TRBD1, is unchecked because there is no DNA. The CDR3 extends over 16 amino acids. Germline CDR1 reads SEHNR; CDR2 reads FQNEAQ (reference sequence). CDR3 loop: CASSLRQGAGAGELFF.

This chain uses TRBV6-2 or TRBV6-3 with TRBJ2-7. Germline V CDR1 and CDR2: MNHEY, SVGEGT. The CDR3 has 12 residues. CDR3 in amino acids: CASSLSPYEQYF.

The rearrangement uses TRBV12-3 or TRBV12-4 and TRBJ2-3; TCRdb designates TRBD2, a call that cannot be tested without DNA. The CDR3 sequence is 14 residues long. The CDR3 protein is CASSFPSGEDTQYF.

The chain links TRBV28 to TRBJ2-1. CDR1 and CDR2 from the germline V gene are MDHEN and SYDVKM. This CDR3 region has 16 residues. The CDR3 protein is CASSFVQLLFNNEQFF.

This chain joins TRBV27 and TRBJ2-5; TCRdb's assignment of TRBD2 cannot be checked, as there is no DNA. Germline assignment: CDR1 MNHEY and CDR2 SMNVEV (reference sequence). The CDR3 has 17 residues. CDR3 sequence: CASSTGTSGGYQETQYF.

The V call is TRBV29-1, the J call TRBJ1-2; TCRdb calls TRBD1, which cannot be checked without DNA. This CDR3 spans 14 amino acids. The germline gives CDR1 SQVTM, CDR2 ANQGSEA. CDR3 protein: CSGAGGVSNYGYTF.

This CDR3 reads CATSPPREGGGYEQFF. The chain uses TRBV10-3 and TRBJ2-1; TCRdb indicates TRBD2, and absent DNA this call remains unverified. CDR1 and CDR2 from the germline V gene are ENHRY and SYGVKD. This CDR3 has 16 amino acids.

The chain employs TRBV28 and TRBJ2-3; TCRdb picks TRBD2, but there is no DNA to check that call. This CDR3 has 13 amino acids. Germline CDR1 and CDR2: MDHEN and SYDVKM. The CDR3 region is CASSPRPTDTQYF.

This chain connects TRBV9 to TRBJ2-3; checking the TCRdb D call of TRBD1 is not possible without DNA. This CDR3 is built from 12 residues. Germline CDR1 is SGDLS and CDR2 is YYNGEE. The CDR3 sequence: CASSPPSNTQYF. Together with reference TRBV9 and TRBJ2-3, the CDR3 gives the full variable domain: DSGVTQTPKHLITATGQRVTLRCSPRSGDLSVYWYQQSLDQGLQFLIQYYNGEERAKGNILERFSAQQFPDLHSELNLSSLELGDSALYFCASSPPSNTQYFGPGTRLTVL.

V and J are TRBV29-1 and TRBJ2-7. Germline loops: CDR1 SQVTM, CDR2 ANQGSEA. This CDR3 has 13 residues. CDR3 sequence reads: CSVVNSNSNEQYF.

The genes are TRBV27 and TRBJ1-1; the D call from TCRdb, TRBD1, cannot be confirmed without DNA. The length of the CDR3 is 14 residues. Germline values: CDR1 MNHEY, CDR2 SMNVEV (reference sequence). The CDR3 spells CASSFGALNTEAFF.

V is TRBV29-1 and J is TRBJ1-5. Germline V gene sequence: CDR1 SQVTM, CDR2 ANQGSEA. The CDR3 loop spans 14 amino acids. The chain's CDR3 is CSVGSSYSNQPQHF.